What follows is one T cell receptor (beta chain) and its context. V lost 10 bases to trimming and J lost 4 bases; unmatched junction nucleotides: 9. The CDR3 covers 13 residues. Germline loops: CDR1 LNHDA, CDR2 SQIVND (reference sequence). The source of the sample is a study of T cell changes during pregnancy in multiple sclerosis. Sequencing used immunoSEQ multiplex PCR; TCRdb keeps in-frame clones, though not all of them. The table lists 35,000 or so clones, around nine tenths of them singletons. The sequence was collected from a female donor in good health, enrolled as a control in a pregnancy study. The chain combines TRBV19 with TRBJ1-1; 7 positions agree with TRBD1. Sequencing used CD4+ T cells from peripheral blood mononuclear cells, obtained after pregnancy. The chain's CDR3 is CATGTVRGTEAFF. The CDR3 DNA reads as TGTGCCACTGGGACAGTACGGGGCACTGAAGCTTTCTTT. The complete variable domain, with remaining parts taken from reference TRBV19 and TRBJ1-1, reads DGGITQSPKYLFRKEGQNVTLSCEQNLNHDAMYWYRQDPGQGLRLIYYSQIVNDFQKGDIAEGYSVSREKKESFPLTVTSAQKNPTAFYLCATGTVRGTEAFFGQGTRLTVV.